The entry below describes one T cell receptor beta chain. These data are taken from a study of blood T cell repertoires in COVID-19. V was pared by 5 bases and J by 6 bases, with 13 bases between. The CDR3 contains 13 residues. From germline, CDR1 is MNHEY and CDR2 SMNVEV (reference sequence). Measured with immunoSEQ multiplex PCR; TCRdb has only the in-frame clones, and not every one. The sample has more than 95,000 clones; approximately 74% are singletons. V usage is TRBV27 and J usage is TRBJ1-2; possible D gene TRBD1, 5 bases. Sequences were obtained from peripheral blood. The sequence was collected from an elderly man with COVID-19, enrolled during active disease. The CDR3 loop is CASSPGQSDGYTF. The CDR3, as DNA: TGTGCCAGCAGTCCCGGACAAAGTGATGGCTACACCTTC.